This paragraph covers one TCR beta chain sequence. Its antigen remains unknown. The data stem from a study of beta chain features in type 1 diabetes. Findings and caveats of the study: Within each of all four CD4+ subsets, Type 1 diabetes patients had TCRB CDR3s that were moderately but significantly shorter. The study left unresolved whether HLA type influences TCRB rearrangement. Naive, central memory and regulatory TCRB repertoires appeared more similar among patients than healthy donors.

Per donor, one heparinised blood draw averaged around 120 mL. A sort by CD45RO/CCR7/CD25/CD127/CD95/CD27 yielded CD4+ naive, central memory, regulatory and stem cell-like memory cells. CDR1 and CDR2 (germline): SEHNR, FQNEAQ (reference sequence). The CDR3 is 13 amino acids. V lost 3 bases to trimming and J lost 8 bases, with 11 bases between them. Expressed TCRB transcripts were sequenced after all isolated RNA was converted to cDNA. Assay: immunoSEQ multiplex PCR; the TCRdb copy retains only in-frame clones and omits some. The sample holds hundreds of thousands of clones, about 15% seen once. This TCR was recovered from a man in his late teens or twenties with type 1 diabetes. The chain uses TRBV7-9 and TRBJ2-1, with D possibly TRBD2 on 6 matching bases. The sample was naive CD4+ T cells from blood. The CDR3 DNA reads as TGTGCCAGCAGCTTGACTAGTTTCGATGAGCAGTTCTTC. Translated: CASSLTSFDEQFF.